These 16 T cell receptor beta chains originate from one sample sequenced in a study of CD8 T cell repertoires and HIV-1 epitope variants. Clones were sequenced by immunoSEQ multiplex PCR, and TCRdb holds only the in-frame ones, with some missing. The sample includes roughly 5,700 clones, around 71% seen only once; the top ten take roughly 43%. Which antigens these TCRs recognize remains unknown. Sequencing was performed on cultured CD8+ T cells derived from PBMCs. These receptors originate from a male donor with HIV.

The J gene is TRBJ2-7, the V gene TRBV28; D call uncertain. Germline V gives CDR1 MDHEN, CDR2 SYDVKM. Trimming took off 5 bases at V and 5 bases at J, with 16 bases between the two ends. The CDR3 loop spans 14 amino acids. CDR3 DNA sequence: TGTGCCAGCAGTCCCGCGAGAACTTATGACGAGCAGTACTTC. This gives the protein CASSPARTYDEQYF.

The chain combines TRBV5-6 with TRBJ1-6; D gene ambiguous. The CDR3 consists of 13 residues. V lost 0 bases and J lost 9, with 7 bases in between. Germline V gene lookup returns CDR1 SGHDT and CDR2 YYEEEE. Written as DNA, the CDR3 is TGTGCCAGCAGCTTGGGTGCGGTTTCACCCCTCCACTTT. Translation gives CASSLGAVSPLHF.

V and J are TRBV7-9 and TRBJ1-2; tentative D call: TRBD1 (6 bases). This CDR3 has 15 amino acids. V lost 4 bases and J 1 base, leaving 13 bases between the germline ends. Germline-derived CDR1 and CDR2 are SEHNR and FQNEAQ (reference sequence). The CDR3 DNA sequence: TGTGCCAGCAGCTCAGGGGTTGGGGATAACTATGGCTACACCTTC. It encodes CASSSGVGDNYGYTF.

This clone was observed a single time. J is TRBJ2-5 and V is TRBV19; D perhaps matches TRBD2 (6 bases). The DNA end is a closer match to TRBJ2-7, so the J assignment may be wrong. This CDR3 region has 15 residues. Germline lookup yields CDR1 LNHDA and CDR2 SQIVND (reference sequence). The CDR3 spells CASSIAPGGDYEQYF. CDR3 DNA sequence: TGTGCCAGTAGTATTGCCCCCGGGGGTGACTACGAGCAGTACTTC.

The chain has TRBV11-3 and TRBJ2-3; D is undetermined. Trimming left V 5 bases short and J 5 bases short, with 11 bases between. The CDR3 is 13 amino acids. The germline CDR1 and CDR2 sequences are SGHNT and YENEEA. The CDR3: CASSLRPQDTQYF. The CDR3 coding sequence is TGTGCCAGCAGCCTCCGGCCGCAAGATACGCAGTATTTT.

This rearrangement joins TRBV28 to TRBJ1-4; D unclear. In germline, CDR1 is MDHEN, CDR2 SYDVKM. V lost 5 bases to trimming and J lost 6 bases, with 10 bases between them. This CDR3 contains 13 residues. The CDR3, as DNA: TGTGCCAGCAGTCTCGAAGGGCATGAAAAACTGTTTTTT. Its protein is CASSLEGHEKLFF.

This clone is categorized as large. The chain employs TRBV4-3 and TRBJ1-4; D unclear. The germline gives CDR1 LGHNA, CDR2 YSLEER. The CDR3 is 19 amino acids. V lost 0 bases to trimming and J lost 0 bases, with 17 bases between them. In DNA form, the CDR3 reads TGCGCCAGCAGCCAAGATTCAACGGGGAACATTGCAACTAATGAAAAACTGTTTTTT. Amino acid sequence: CASSQDSTGNIATNEKLFF.

This clone was seen only once. The chain combines TRBV5-1 with TRBJ2-1; no reliable D call. The V and J ends lost 0 bases and 1 base respectively, with 8 bases between them. The CDR3 extends over 15 amino acids. The germline CDR1 and CDR2 sequences are SGHRS and YFSETQ. This CDR3 is CASSLGSVSYNEQFF. CDR3 DNA: TGCGCCAGCAGCTTGGGATCGGTATCCTACAATGAGCAGTTCTTC.

Regarding this clone: Its ends do not fully match the called genes, so a read error is possible. The rearrangement joins TRBV20-1 to TRBJ1-2; the match to TRBD1 covers 7 bases. The germline gives CDR1 DFQATT, CDR2 SNEGSKA (reference sequence). This CDR3 has 10 residues. The chain's CDR3 is CSARTGDYAF. In nucleotides, the CDR3 is TGCAGTGCTAGAACAGGGGATTACGCCTTC.

The table lists this clone with a few counts. This chain connects TRBV19 to TRBJ2-1; D possibly corresponds to TRBD2 (6 bases). The CDR3 covers 13 residues. Germline CDR1 reads LNHDA; CDR2 reads SQIVND (reference sequence). V lost 10 bases to trimming and J lost 2 bases, with 12 bases between them. The CDR3 loop is CATETSTYNEQFF. The CDR3 region has the DNA TGTGCCACCGAAACTAGCACCTACAATGAGCAGTTCTTC.

The gene calls are TRBV19 and TRBJ2-1; TRBD2 matches at 8 bases. Germline trimming cut 4 bases from V and 4 bases from J; bases unmatched to any gene: 9. This CDR3 region has 16 residues. Germline V gives CDR1 LNHDA, CDR2 SQIVND (reference sequence). CDR3 region: CASSTGRGRGYNEQFF. The CDR3 bases are TGTGCCAGTAGTACCGGGAGGGGGAGAGGGTACAATGAGCAGTTCTTC.

This rearrangement joins TRBV5-4 to TRBJ2-7, with a weak D call TRBD1 (5 bases). The CDR3 is 14 amino acids. Germline V gene data show CDR1 as SGHNT and CDR2 as YYREEE (reference sequence). Trimming pared 2 bases from V and 1 base from J, leaving 10 bases between. The CDR3 spells CASSFQGSSYEQYF. In DNA, the CDR3 is TGTGCCAGCAGCTTCCAGGGATCATCCTACGAGCAGTACTTC. The variable domain in full, completed from reference TRBV5-4 and TRBJ2-7, reads ETGVTQSPTHLIKTRGQQVTLRCSSQSGHNTVSWYQQALGQGPQFIFQYYREEENGRGNFPPRFSGLQFPNYSSELNVNALELDDSALYLCASSFQGSSYEQYFGPGTRLTVT.

The chain combines TRBV6-5 with TRBJ1-1; no definite D call. Looked up from germline, CDR1 is MNHEY and CDR2 is SVGAGI. Trimming stripped 2 bases from V and 2 bases from J, with 6 bases between. The CDR3 extends over 13 amino acids. Here the CDR3 reads CASSYDENTEAFF. The DNA for the CDR3 is TGTGCCAGCAGTTACGACGAAAACACTGAAGCTTTCTTT.

This chain links TRBV13 with TRBJ1-2; 7 bases match TRBD1. Germline values: CDR1 PRHDT, CDR2 FYEKMQ (reference sequence). V dropped 5 bases and J dropped 4; count of bases not matched to a gene: 4. CDR3 size: 13 residues. The CDR3 spells CASSLGQSYGYTF. The CDR3 DNA reads TGTGCCAGCAGCCTGGGACAGAGCTATGGCTACACCTTC.

This clone appeared once. The rearrangement joins TRBV13 to TRBJ2-1; 8 bases agree with TRBD2. Germline V gene lookup returns CDR1 PRHDT and CDR2 FYEKMQ (reference sequence). The V segment lost 3 bases and the J segment 9 bases; nucleotides outside the gene matches: 1. CDR3 length equals 12 residues. CDR3: CASSFGGGEQFF. As DNA, the CDR3 is TGTGCCAGCAGCTTCGGGGGGGGTGAGCAGTTCTTC. The full variable domain, its missing parts supplied by reference TRBV13 and TRBJ2-1, is AAGVIQSPRHLIKEKRETATLKCYPIPRHDTVYWYQQGPGQDPQFLISFYEKMQSDKGSIPDRFSAQQFSDYHSELNMSSLELGDSALYFCASSFGGGEQFFGPGTRLTVL.

V gene TRBV7-9 combines with J gene TRBJ2-1; 10 nucleotides align to TRBD2. Germline V CDR1 and CDR2: SEHNR, FQNEAQ (reference sequence). Unmatched junction bases numbered 7, after V lost 7 bases and J lost 4 bases. CDR3 size: 15 residues. CDR3 bases: TGTGCCAGCATCCGAGCGGGAGGGCTATACAATGAGCAGTTCTTC. Protein: CASIRAGGLYNEQFF.